Each of the 12 T cell receptor beta chains below was sequenced from the same sample in a study of blood T cell repertoires in COVID-19 (dated by TCRdb to between 2020 and 2021). The library came from the immunoSEQ multiplex PCR assay. The table was pulled from immuneACCESS by TCRdb, which kept in-frame rearrangements only. Such tables lose some clones; where checked, under half of the loss comes from unresolved V genes, and the rest has no known cause. Within this sample are about 280,000 clones, with around 90% of them counted one time only. The ten largest clones take up 2.2% of the sample. Sequences were obtained from peripheral blood. The receptors shown here come from a woman aged 45-65 years who had recovered from COVID-19.

The chain has TRBV9 and TRBJ1-6; D gene unclear. Looked up from germline, CDR1 is SGDLS and CDR2 is YYNGEE. Trimming removed 3 bases at V and 2 bases at J, with 9 bases between. The CDR3 spans 15 residues. The CDR3 spells CASSDGSAYNSPLHF. Here the CDR3 DNA reads TGTGCCAGCAGCGATGGGAGCGCCTATAATTCACCCCTCCACTTT. The complete variable domain, with remaining parts taken from reference TRBV9 and TRBJ1-6, reads DSGVTQTPKHLITATGQRVTLRCSPRSGDLSVYWYQQSLDQGLQFLIQYYNGEERAKGNILERFSAQQFPDLHSELNLSSLELGDSALYFCASSDGSAYNSPLHFGNGTRLTVT.

The rearrangement uses TRBV19 and TRBJ1-2; no firm D call. Trimming pared 4 bases from V and 8 bases from J, leaving 11 bases between. There are 12 residues in the CDR3. Germline loops: CDR1 LNHDA, CDR2 SQIVND (reference sequence). CDR3 DNA sequence: TGTGCCAGTAGTACCTACCGAAAAGGCTACACCTTC. This codes for CASSTYRKGYTF. Looking up the rest from reference TRBV19 and TRBJ1-2 gives the full variable domain: DGGITQSPKYLFRKEGQNVTLSCEQNLNHDAMYWYRQDPGQGLRLIYYSQIVNDFQKGDIAEGYSVSREKKESFPLTVTSAQKNPTAFYLCASSTYRKGYTFGSGTRLTVV.

For the CDR3, the DNA is TGTGCCAGCAGTCGAGGAAGTAACTATGGCTACACCTTC. This encodes CASSRGSNYGYTF. V is TRBV2 and J is TRBJ1-2; no reliable D call. Looked up from germline, CDR1 is SNHLY and CDR2 is FYNNEI. This CDR3 comprises 13 residues. Deletions cut 5 bases from V and 1 base from J, with 8 bases between.

The V call is TRBV5-4, the J call TRBJ2-5, with no clear D. CDR3 size: 13 residues. Trimming removed 4 bases from V and 3 bases from J, with 10 bases in between. The germline CDR1 and CDR2 sequences are SGHNT and YYREEE (reference sequence). The CDR3 sequence is CASSEVRKETQYF. Here the CDR3 DNA reads TGTGCCAGCAGCGAGGTCCGGAAAGAGACCCAGTACTTC.

The rearrangement uses TRBV19 and TRBJ1-1; D is possibly TRBD1 (6 bases). Trimming left V 8 bases short and J 3 bases short, with 10 bases between. CDR1 is LNHDA and CDR2 is SQIVND in the germline V gene (reference sequence). This CDR3 comprises 12 residues. CDR3: CASGGADTEAFF. The CDR3 DNA follows: TGTGCCAGTGGGGGGGCCGACACTGAAGCTTTCTTT.

The V call is TRBV5-1, the J call TRBJ1-1; no clear D. The germline V gene has CDR1 SGHRS and CDR2 YFSETQ. The CDR3 spans 15 residues. Trimming pared 4 bases from V and 5 bases from J, leaving 18 bases between. This chain's CDR3 is CASSPAGAGRTEAFF. Written as DNA, the CDR3 is TGCGCCAGCAGCCCGGCTGGCGCGGGTCGGACTGAAGCTTTCTTT.

J is TRBJ1-2 and V is TRBV28, with 11 bases that match TRBD1. V lost 10 bases and J lost 4; bases outside the gene matches: 8. The CDR3 spans 14 residues. Germline CDR1 MDHEN, CDR2 SYDVKM. The chain's CDR3 is CATLEGTGGYGYTF. DNA for the CDR3: TGTGCCACCCTGGAAGGGACAGGGGGCTATGGCTACACCTTC.

V and J are TRBV11-3 and TRBJ2-1; 9 bases fit TRBD1. The V gene's germline CDR1 is SGHNT and CDR2 YENEEA. Losses at the gene ends were 5 bases for V and 6 bases for J; bases not matched to a gene: 8. This CDR3 is 15 amino acids long. The CDR3 DNA is TGTGCCAGCAGCCTTCGGACAGGGGTGGTCAATGAGCAGTTCTTC. Its translation is CASSLRTGVVNEQFF.

This chain joins TRBV5-4 and TRBJ2-7, with D perhaps TRBD1 (6 bases). CDR3 length: 15 residues. Looked up from germline, CDR1 is SGHNT and CDR2 is YYREEE (reference sequence). Trimming removed 0 bases from V and 4 bases from J, with 14 bases in between. CDR3 loop: CASSLDGRGLYEQYF. The CDR3 region has the DNA TGTGCCAGCAGCTTGGACGGCAGGGGCCTTTACGAGCAGTACTTC.

V usage is TRBV7-9 and J usage is TRBJ1-2, with D possibly being TRBD1 (6 bases). Trimming left V 4 bases short and J 4 bases short, with 10 bases between. Germline assignment: CDR1 SEHNR and CDR2 FQNEAQ (reference sequence). This CDR3 region has 13 residues. This CDR3 reads CASSSRQVYGYTF. DNA for the CDR3: TGTGCCAGCAGCTCCAGACAGGTCTATGGCTACACCTTC.

The chain couples TRBV7-3 to TRBJ1-4; tentatively, D is TRBD1 (6 bases). Trimming took off 1 base at V and 4 bases at J, with 22 bases between the two ends. Germline V gene lookup returns CDR1 SGHTA and CDR2 FQGTGA. This CDR3 spans 19 amino acids. Here the CDR3 reads CASSLKGGRETENNEKLFF. The CDR3 coding sequence is TGTGCCAGCAGCTTAAAAGGGGGACGCGAGACGGAGAATAATGAAAAACTGTTTTTT.

This chain uses TRBV7-2 with TRBJ2-3; TRBD2 is a possible D gene (5 bases). V shed 2 bases and J shed 2 bases, with 11 bases lying between them. The CDR3 is 15 amino acids. CDR1 and CDR2 (germline): SGHTA, FQGNSA. The CDR3 loop reads CASSLWRAHTDTQYF. CDR3 bases: TGTGCCAGCAGCTTATGGCGGGCACACACAGATACGCAGTATTTT.